The 30 T cell receptor beta chains presented below share a single source sample, sequenced in a study of blood T cell repertoires in COVID-19. Repertoires were generated with immunoSEQ multiplex PCR, while TCRdb's copy carries only in-frame clones and drops some. Here the sample spans over 250,000 clones, nearly 90% being singletons. Sequencing was carried out using PBMCs or T cells enriched from blood (not recorded which). These receptors were collected from an older woman who had recovered from COVID-19.

The J gene is TRBJ1-2, the V gene TRBV24-1; 8 bases are shared with TRBD1. CDR3 length: 14 residues. Per the germline V gene, CDR1 is KGHDR and CDR2 is SFDVKD. V lost 0 bases and J lost 4; bases outside the gene matches: 0. CDR3 coding DNA: TGTGCCACCAGTGATTTGGACAGGGGCTATGGCTACACCTTC. Protein: CATSDLDRGYGYTF.

The chain couples TRBV5-1 to TRBJ1-1; possible D gene TRBD1, 5 bases. Trimming took 0 bases from V and 4 from J, leaving 10 bases between them. Germline CDR1 reads SGHRS; CDR2 reads YFSETQ. The CDR3 is 14 residues long. This CDR3 reads CASSLAQGSTEAFF. In nucleotides, the CDR3 is TGCGCCAGCAGCTTGGCTCAGGGAAGCACTGAAGCTTTCTTT.

The chain carries TRBV28 and TRBJ2-7; TRBD2 is a possible D gene (5 bases). The ends were cut back, 5 bases at V and 0 bases at J, with 14 bases in the middle. The germline V gene encodes CDR1 MDHEN and CDR2 SYDVKM. The length of the CDR3 is 15 residues. CDR3 amino acids: CASSETVRGSYEQYF. CDR3 DNA: TGTGCCAGCAGTGAGACCGTCCGGGGCTCCTACGAGCAGTACTTC. The full variable domain, completed using reference TRBV28 and TRBJ2-7, is DVKVTQSSRYLVKRTGEKVFLECVQDMDHENMFWYRQDPGLGLRLIYFSYDVKMKEKGDIPEGYSVSREKKERFSLILESASTNQTSMYLCASSETVRGSYEQYFGPGTRLTVT.

V gene TRBV4-1 combines with J gene TRBJ2-3, with a weak D call TRBD2 (6 bases). Trimming cost V 3 bases and J 3 bases, with 13 bases left between them. The CDR3 totals 15 residues. Germline values: CDR1 MGHRA, CDR2 YSYEKL. The CDR3 region is CASSHNPGGTDTQYF. The CDR3 bases are TGCGCCAGCAGCCATAACCCCGGGGGTACAGATACGCAGTATTTT.

V usage is TRBV25-1 and J usage is TRBJ1-2; 10 nucleotides line up with TRBD1. This CDR3 is 13 amino acids long. V lost 8 bases to trimming and J lost 5 bases; unmatched junction nucleotides: 5. Germline CDR1 and CDR2: MGHDK and SYGVNS. The CDR3, as DNA: TGTGCCAGCTCCGCGGGACAGGGGTATGGCTACACCTTC. Amino acid sequence: CASSAGQGYGYTF.

The chain links TRBV6-5 to TRBJ1-4; weak D call: TRBD1 (5 bases). Trimming stripped 0 bases from V and 8 bases from J, with 16 bases between. The germline V gene encodes CDR1 MNHEY and CDR2 SVGAGI. This CDR3 is 16 amino acids long. As DNA, the CDR3 is TGTGCCAGCAGTTACTCGAGGCAGGGAAGGTGGGAAAAACTGTTTTTT. Translating gives CASSYSRQGRWEKLFF.

The V gene is TRBV5-8, the J gene TRBJ1-5, with 10 bases fitting TRBD1. CDR3 length: 16 residues. V lost 4 bases to trimming and J lost 7 bases; unmatched junction nucleotides: 11. The germline gives CDR1 SGHTS, CDR2 YDEGEE. DNA for the CDR3: TGTGCCAGCAGCCCGACCGGGACAGGGGCAAGGCAGCCCCAGCATTTT. Its translation is CASSPTGTGARQPQHF.

V and J are TRBV5-4 and TRBJ1-1; 7 bases match TRBD1. The CDR3 spans 16 residues. Trimming removed 4 bases from V and 3 bases from J; junction bases left unmatched: 12. The germline V gene encodes CDR1 SGHNT and CDR2 YYREEE (reference sequence). CDR3 bases: TGTGCCAGCAGCGGGAACCCGACAGGGATGGACACTGAAGCTTTCTTT. Protein: CASSGNPTGMDTEAFF. Full variable domain (missing parts from reference TRBV5-4 and TRBJ1-1): ETGVTQSPTHLIKTRGQQVTLRCSSQSGHNTVSWYQQALGQGPQFIFQYYREEENGRGNFPPRFSGLQFPNYSSELNVNALELDDSALYLCASSGNPTGMDTEAFFGQGTRLTVV.

The rearrangement links TRBV4-1 to TRBJ2-7, with TRBD2 as a possible D gene (5 bases). Germline loops: CDR1 MGHRA, CDR2 YSYEKL. This CDR3 is 14 amino acids long. V lost 2 bases and J lost 8, with 16 bases in between. Here the CDR3 reads CASSQPSDSRQQYF. Written as DNA, the CDR3 is TGCGCCAGCAGCCAACCGTCGGACTCCCGACAGCAGTACTTC.

V and J are TRBV15 and TRBJ2-1; 9 bases map to TRBD2. CDR1 is LNHNV and CDR2 is YYDKDF in the germline V gene (reference sequence). The CDR3 is made up of 17 amino acids. V gave up 1 base and J gave up 8 bases; unmatched junction bases: 12. Written as DNA, the CDR3 is TGTGCCACCAGCAGAGCCGGAGGTCTAGCGGGGTCCGATGAGCAGTTCTTC. As protein: CATSRAGGLAGSDEQFF.

The chain employs TRBV11-3 and TRBJ2-4, with 7 bases aligning to TRBD1. The J segment lost 2 bases and the V segment lost 1 base, leaving 5 bases of the junction unmatched. From germline, CDR1 is SGHNT and CDR2 YENEEA. This CDR3 has 16 residues. CDR3 sequence (DNA): TGTGCCAGCAGCTTAGGAGGGGGCGCGACCAAAAACATTCAGTACTTC. Protein product: CASSLGGGATKNIQYF.

Details on this clone: The sample contains more than one DNA sequence encoding this CDR3. V usage is TRBV5-1 and J usage is TRBJ2-5; TRBD1 agrees at 7 bases. The germline CDR1 and CDR2 sequences are SGHRS and YFSETQ. The ends lost 0 bases at V and 1 base at J; junction bases unmatched: 0. The CDR3 has 14 amino acids. CDR3 sequence (DNA): TGCGCCAGCAGCTTGGGGGACAGCCAAGAGACCCAGTACTTC. Its protein is CASSLGDSQETQYF. The variable domain in full, with the rest retrieved from reference TRBV5-1 and TRBJ2-5, is KAGVTQTPRYLIKTRGQQVTLSCSPISGHRSVSWYQQTPGQGLQFLFEYFSETQRNKGNFPGRFSGRQFSNSRSEMNVSTLELGDSALYLCASSLGDSQETQYFGPGTRLLVL.

This chain links TRBV4-2 with TRBJ1-2; a possible D gene is TRBD1 (5 bases). The germline V gene encodes CDR1 LGHNA and CDR2 YNFKEQ. The CDR3 totals 16 residues. Trimming removed 1 base at V and 1 base at J, with 13 bases between. Written as DNA, the CDR3 is TGTGCCAGCAGCCAAGTCCAACTCGGGGGTAACTATGGCTACACCTTC. Translating it yields CASSQVQLGGNYGYTF.

The chain joins TRBV30 to TRBJ2-3; the match to TRBD1 covers 7 bases. The CDR3 sequence is 16 residues long. The V gene end was trimmed by 0 bases and the J gene end by 0 bases; junction bases not matched to a gene: 6. Germline values: CDR1 GTSNPN, CDR2 SVGIG (reference sequence). The CDR3, as DNA: TGTGCCTGGAGTGTACACGGGACAGCTAGCACAGATACGCAGTATTTT. This gives the protein CAWSVHGTASTDTQYF. The whole variable domain, filled in from reference TRBV30 and TRBJ2-3, reads SQTIHQWPATLVQPVGSPLSLECTVEGTSNPNLYWYRQAAGRGLQLLFYSVGIGQISSEVPQNLSASRPQDRQFILSSKKLLLSDSGFYLCAWSVHGTASTDTQYFGPGTRLTVL.

The chain employs TRBV3-1 (or the pseudogene TRBV3-2) and TRBJ1-2; TRBD1 is a possible D gene (6 bases). The CDR3 is 15 amino acids. With 1 base removed from V and 5 bases from J, the gap between germline ends came to 14 bases. Germline V gives CDR1 LGHDT, CDR2 YNNKEL (reference sequence). CDR3 protein: CASSQVLDRTYGYTF. The DNA of the CDR3 is TGTGCCAGCAGCCAAGTTCTCGACAGGACTTATGGCTACACCTTC.

With regard to this clone: A read error may account for a junction end that differs from germline. The J gene is TRBJ1-4, the V gene TRBV7-7, with TRBD1 identical over 10 bases. Germline CDR1 reads SSHAT; CDR2 reads FNYEAQ (reference sequence). The CDR3 is 15 residues long. The chain's CDR3 is CASSPGTGDNEKLFF. DNA of the CDR3: TGTGCTAGCAGCCCCGGGACAGGGGATAATGAAAAACTGTTTTTT.

This rearrangement joins TRBV28 to TRBJ1-6; TRBD1 matches at 9 bases. After removal of 6 bases from V and 10 bases from J, the junction contained 4 bases not matched to a gene. Germline V gene data show CDR1 as MDHEN and CDR2 as SYDVKM. The CDR3 length is 13 residues. CDR3 sequence reads: CASRDRGWSPLHF. The CDR3 nucleotides are TGTGCCAGCAGGGACAGGGGTTGGTCACCCCTCCACTTT.

The chain joins TRBV27 to TRBJ1-3; tentative D call: TRBD1 (5 bases). The CDR3 contains 15 residues. The ends were cut back, 3 bases at V and 0 bases at J, with 9 bases in the middle. The germline CDR1 and CDR2 sequences are MNHEY and SMNVEV (reference sequence). CDR3 amino acids: CASSLQGVSGNTIYF. CDR3 nucleotides: TGTGCCAGCAGTTTGCAAGGGGTCTCTGGAAACACCATATATTTT.

The chain uses TRBV5-6 and TRBJ1-4; perhaps TRBD1 as D (6 bases). The V gene lost 1 base and the J gene lost 8 bases, with 15 bases spanning the gap. Germline V gives CDR1 SGHDT, CDR2 YYEEEE. This CDR3 comprises 15 residues. CDR3 in amino acids: CASSLSRGWWEKLFF. The CDR3 bases are TGTGCCAGCAGCTTGAGCAGGGGTTGGTGGGAAAAACTGTTTTTT.

The genes are TRBV2 and TRBJ1-5, with TRBD1 identical over 8 bases. CDR3 size: 13 residues. From germline, CDR1 is SNHLY and CDR2 FYNNEI. J was trimmed by 9 bases and V by 3 bases; bases with no gene match: 4. The CDR3 nucleotides read TGTGCCAGCAGTGACAGGGGGCTAGGGCCCCAGCATTTT. Translating it yields CASSDRGLGPQHF.

The chain couples TRBV19 to TRBJ1-2; D gene unclear. Looked up from germline, CDR1 is LNHDA and CDR2 is SQIVND (reference sequence). The CDR3 contains 11 residues. V shed 6 bases and J shed 6 bases, with 8 bases lying between them. The CDR3 region is CASRAADGYTF. In DNA, the CDR3 is TGTGCCAGTAGGGCGGCAGATGGCTACACCTTC.

The table lists this clone with a count of one. This chain uses TRBV6-5 with TRBJ2-1, with TRBD1 matching over 9 bases. This CDR3 comprises 15 residues. The germline V gene has CDR1 MNHEY and CDR2 SVGAGI. V lost 6 bases and J lost 8; bases outside the gene matches: 11. CDR3: CASSPDRGWSDEQFF. CDR3 DNA sequence: TGTGCCAGCAGCCCGGACAGGGGATGGAGCGATGAGCAGTTCTTC.

V usage is TRBV12-3 or TRBV12-4 and J usage is TRBJ2-1, with D perhaps matching TRBD2 (5 bases). V dropped 0 bases and J dropped 16 bases, with 13 bases sitting between them. The CDR3 is 12 residues long. CDR3 coding DNA: TGTGCCAGCAGTTTAGCATCGGGGTTCGGCTTCTTC. This gives the protein CASSLASGFGFF.

The chain joins TRBV3-1 (or the pseudogene TRBV3-2) to TRBJ2-1; 9 bases are shared with TRBD2. The germline gives CDR1 LGHDT, CDR2 YNNKEL (reference sequence). J was trimmed by 4 bases and V by 4 bases; bases with no gene match: 8. CDR3 size: 16 residues. The CDR3 nucleotides read TGTGCCAGCAGCCTCCTAGGGGCGGGAGGGTACAATGAGCAGTTCTTC. Its protein product is CASSLLGAGGYNEQFF.

The V call is TRBV24-1, the J call TRBJ2-6; perhaps TRBD2 as D (6 bases). The V gene lost 5 bases and the J gene lost 4 bases, with 11 bases spanning the gap. CDR3 length: 15 amino acids. Germline V CDR1 and CDR2: KGHDR, SFDVKD. The CDR3 DNA follows: TGTGCCACCAGTGGGGGGGTGAACGGGGCCAACGTCCTGACTTTC. Translating gives CATSGGVNGANVLTF.

The CDR3 bases are TGTGCCAGCAGCGACCAGCCCGGGTCCACTGAAGCTTTCTTT. This gives the protein CASSDQPGSTEAFF. The chain carries TRBV6-5 and TRBJ1-1, with D unclear. Between the trimmed V and J ends, which lost 6 bases and 4 bases, there was a span of 15 bases. This CDR3 contains 14 residues. Germline V CDR1 and CDR2: MNHEY, SVGAGI.

This chain connects TRBV28 to TRBJ1-5; D is unresolved. This CDR3 is built from 11 residues. Deletions cut 8 bases from V and 8 bases from J, with 10 bases between. Germline loops: CDR1 MDHEN, CDR2 SYDVKM. The CDR3, as DNA: TGTGCCAGCTCTCAGTCGAAGCCCCAGCATTTT. It encodes CASSQSKPQHF.

CDR3 loop: CASRGGGATKELFF. In DNA form, the CDR3 reads TGTGCCAGCCGGGGAGGGGGAGCAACCAAGGAGCTGTTTTTT. The genes are TRBV28 and TRBJ2-2; a possible D gene is TRBD2 (7 bases). V was cut by 8 bases and J by 10 bases, with 20 bases left in between. The CDR3 spans 14 residues. Germline loops: CDR1 MDHEN, CDR2 SYDVKM.

This chain links TRBV28 with TRBJ1-2; weak D call: TRBD1 (6 bases). The CDR3 loop spans 12 amino acids. Deletions cut 5 bases from V and 7 bases from J, with 11 bases between. Germline values: CDR1 MDHEN, CDR2 SYDVKM. CDR3 coding DNA: TGTGCCAGCAGTCTACTGACAGGTGGCTACACCTTC. It yields the protein CASSLLTGGYTF.

CDR3 region: CASSARTRNEKLFF. DNA for the CDR3: TGTGCCAGCAGTGCCCGGACACGGAATGAAAAACTGTTTTTT. V gene TRBV2 combines with J gene TRBJ1-4; possible D gene TRBD1, 5 bases. The CDR3 extends over 14 amino acids. CDR1 and CDR2 (germline): SNHLY, FYNNEI. V was pared by 4 bases and J by 5 bases, with 11 bases between.